The table lists the clone carrying this T cell receptor (beta chain) with a few counts. The sample belongs to a study of metastatic and nonmetastatic thyroid tumors. The germline V gene encodes CDR1 LNHDA and CDR2 SQIVND (reference sequence). This CDR3 region has 13 residues. V dropped 3 bases and J dropped 2 bases, with 8 bases sitting between them. Through MiXCR, TCRdb re-clonotyped the PCR reads. The sample lists approximately 20,000 clones, roughly 25% occurring once. All patients were treatment-naive before thyroid surgery. Input material: blood. The TCR sequence derives from a male donor with papillary thyroid cancer or a benign thyroid nodule (not recorded which). Some clones in this sample may be carry-over from other donors' samples. V gene TRBV19 combines with J gene TRBJ2-7; TRBD2 might be the D (5 bases). CDR3 bases: TGTGCCAGTAGTATGTCGGGGACCTACGAGCAGTACTTC. Its translation is CASSMSGTYEQYF.